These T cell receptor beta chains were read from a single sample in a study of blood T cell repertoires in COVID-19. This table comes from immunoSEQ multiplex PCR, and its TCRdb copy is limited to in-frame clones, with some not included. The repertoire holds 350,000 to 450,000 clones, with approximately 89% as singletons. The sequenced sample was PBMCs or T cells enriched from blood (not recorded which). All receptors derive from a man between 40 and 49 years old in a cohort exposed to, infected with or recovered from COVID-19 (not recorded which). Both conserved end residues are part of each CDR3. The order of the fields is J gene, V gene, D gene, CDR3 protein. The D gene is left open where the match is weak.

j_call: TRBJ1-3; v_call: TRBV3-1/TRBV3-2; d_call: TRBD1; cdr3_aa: CASSSQGSGNTIYF
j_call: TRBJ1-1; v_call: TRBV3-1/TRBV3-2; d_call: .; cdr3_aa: CASSRGGEAFF
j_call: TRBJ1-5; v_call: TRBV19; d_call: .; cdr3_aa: CASSLTAFNQPQHF
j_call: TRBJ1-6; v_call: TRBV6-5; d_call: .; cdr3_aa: CASRGGASYNSPLHF
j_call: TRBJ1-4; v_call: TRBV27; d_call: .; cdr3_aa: CASSLFLTATNEKLFF
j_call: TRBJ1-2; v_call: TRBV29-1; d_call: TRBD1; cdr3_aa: CSVESQGAGYTF
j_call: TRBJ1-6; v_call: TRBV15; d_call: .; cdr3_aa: CATSRAGDNSPLHF
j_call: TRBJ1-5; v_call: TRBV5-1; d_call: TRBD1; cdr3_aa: CASSLTGQQPQHF
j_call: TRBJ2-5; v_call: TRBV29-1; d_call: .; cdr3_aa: CSVDGRGQETQYF
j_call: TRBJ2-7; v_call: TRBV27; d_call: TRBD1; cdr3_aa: CASSPGGVSYEQYF
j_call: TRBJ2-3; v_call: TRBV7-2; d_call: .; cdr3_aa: CASSLGALLTDTQYF
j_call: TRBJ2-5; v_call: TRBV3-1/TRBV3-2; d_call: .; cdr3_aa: CASSPTGQETQYF
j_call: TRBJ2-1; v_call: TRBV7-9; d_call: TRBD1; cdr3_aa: CASRLLGQGDNEQFF
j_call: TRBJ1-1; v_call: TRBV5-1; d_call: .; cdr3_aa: CASSTSRNTEAFF
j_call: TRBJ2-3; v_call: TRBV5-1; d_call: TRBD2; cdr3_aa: CASRVAQTSGNTDTQYF
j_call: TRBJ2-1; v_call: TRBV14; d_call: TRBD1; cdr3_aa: CASSRGEGASYNEQFF
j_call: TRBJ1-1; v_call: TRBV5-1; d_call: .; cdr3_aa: CASSLIGRDTEAFF
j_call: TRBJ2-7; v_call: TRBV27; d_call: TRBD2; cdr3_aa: CASSSRTSGKSHEQYF
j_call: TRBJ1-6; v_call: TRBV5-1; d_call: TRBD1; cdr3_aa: CASSSGTVNSPLHF
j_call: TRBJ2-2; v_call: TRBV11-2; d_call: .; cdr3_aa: CASRSLRAGPGAGELFF
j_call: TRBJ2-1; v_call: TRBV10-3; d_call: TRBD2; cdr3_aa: CAIRASGDYNEQFF
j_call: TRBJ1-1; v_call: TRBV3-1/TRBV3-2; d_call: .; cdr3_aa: CASSQTRLQGLNTEAFF
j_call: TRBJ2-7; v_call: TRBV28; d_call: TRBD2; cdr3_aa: CASSSPSGPTYEQYF
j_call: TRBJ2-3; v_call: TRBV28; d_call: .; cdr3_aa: CASSLGLPEDTQYF
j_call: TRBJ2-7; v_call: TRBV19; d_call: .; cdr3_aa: CASSMKSAAYEQYF
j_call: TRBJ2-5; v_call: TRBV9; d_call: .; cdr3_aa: CASSARGLRGKETQYF
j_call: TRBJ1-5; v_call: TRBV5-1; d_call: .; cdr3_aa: CASSLNRDQPQHF
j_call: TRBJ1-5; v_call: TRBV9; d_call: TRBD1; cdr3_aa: CASSETGDNQPQHF
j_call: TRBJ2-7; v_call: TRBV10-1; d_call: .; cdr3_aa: CASSPGQGRREQYF
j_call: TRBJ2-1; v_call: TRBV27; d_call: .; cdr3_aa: CASTDRGRTYNEQFF
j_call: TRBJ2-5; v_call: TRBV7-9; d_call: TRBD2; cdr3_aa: CASSLSAGGLLETQYF
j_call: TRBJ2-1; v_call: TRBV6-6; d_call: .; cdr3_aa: CASSPLRNEQFF
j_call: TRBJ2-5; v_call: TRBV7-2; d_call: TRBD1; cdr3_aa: CASRQRQGKETQYF
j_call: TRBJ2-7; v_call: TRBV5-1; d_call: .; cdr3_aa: CASSLGAGNSYEQYF
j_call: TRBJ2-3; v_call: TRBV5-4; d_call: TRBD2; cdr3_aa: CASSSPREDTQYF
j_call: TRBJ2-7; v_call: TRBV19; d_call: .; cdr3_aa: CASSHTRSSYEQYF
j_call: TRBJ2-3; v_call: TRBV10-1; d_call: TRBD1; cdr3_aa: CASNDRGTDTQYF
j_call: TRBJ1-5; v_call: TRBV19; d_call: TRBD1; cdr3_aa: CASTPIRDRVQPQHF
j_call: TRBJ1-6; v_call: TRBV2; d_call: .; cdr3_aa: CASRVGNDNSPLHF
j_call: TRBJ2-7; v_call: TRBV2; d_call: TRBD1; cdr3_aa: CARWVRGQTYEQYF
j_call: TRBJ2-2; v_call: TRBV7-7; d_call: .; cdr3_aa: CASSLESGMGGELFF
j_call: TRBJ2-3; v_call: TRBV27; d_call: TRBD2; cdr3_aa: CASSLRGAGPRADTQYF
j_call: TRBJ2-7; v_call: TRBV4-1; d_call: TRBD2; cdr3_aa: CASSPGGTSGTYEQYF
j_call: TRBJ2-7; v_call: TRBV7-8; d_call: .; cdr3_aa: CASSLTGTNYEQYF
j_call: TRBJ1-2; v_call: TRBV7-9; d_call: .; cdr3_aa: CASSFTDYGYTF
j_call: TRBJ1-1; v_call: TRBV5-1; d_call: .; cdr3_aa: CASSLAVNENTEAFF
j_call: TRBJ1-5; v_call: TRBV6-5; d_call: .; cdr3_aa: CASSAGQNSNQPQHF
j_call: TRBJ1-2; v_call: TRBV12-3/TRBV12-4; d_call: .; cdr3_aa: CASSPGGNYGYTF
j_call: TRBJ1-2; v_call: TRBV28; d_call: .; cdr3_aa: CASVNRETGYTF
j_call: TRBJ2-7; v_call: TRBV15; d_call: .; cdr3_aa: CATSRDGGGQAYEQYF
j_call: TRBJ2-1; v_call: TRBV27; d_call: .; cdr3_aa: CASSLRLADYNEQFF
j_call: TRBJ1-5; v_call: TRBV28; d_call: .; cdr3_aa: CASSLGEGMVNQPQHF
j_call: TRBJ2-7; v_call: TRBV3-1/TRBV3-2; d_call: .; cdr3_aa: CASSIRSYEQYF
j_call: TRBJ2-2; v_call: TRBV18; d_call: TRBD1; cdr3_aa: CASSQIQGALTGELFF
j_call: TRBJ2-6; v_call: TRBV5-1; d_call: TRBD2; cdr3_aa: CASSRGLHDVGANVLTF